The 29 T cell receptor beta chains below come from one sample, sequenced in a study of early stage breast cancer tumors (dated by TCRdb to 2016 to 2017). Receptor amplification or capture employed the immunoSEQ multiplex PCR assay. TCRdb took this table from immuneACCESS and kept in-frame rearrangements with V and J called. Such tables lack part of the clones; where checked against another copy, unresolved V genes explain under half of the gap, and the rest is unexplained. The sample contains tens of thousands of clones, roughly 78% of them found a single time. Roughly 3.4% of the sample lies in the top ten. The sequenced material came from blood. The receptors here all came from a person aged 40 to 50 with breast cancer.

The CDR3 sequence is CASSRDRVMTF. In DNA form, the CDR3 reads TGTGCCAGCAGTCGAGACAGGGTTATGACCTTC. V usage is TRBV2 and J usage is TRBJ1-2; TRBD1 matches at 7 bases. Germline-derived CDR1 and CDR2 are SNHLY and FYNNEI. This CDR3 has 11 residues. The junction had 8 bases not matched to a gene; V was cut back by 5 bases and J by 14 bases.

V gene TRBV6-1 combines with J gene TRBJ2-7; D remains ambiguous. In germline, CDR1 is MNHNS, CDR2 SASEGT. The V end lost 3 bases, the J end lost 2 bases, and 14 bases lay between the germline ends. The CDR3 has 15 amino acids. In DNA form, the CDR3 reads TGTGCCAGCAGTGAGACTCCCCCCCCCGCCTACGAGCAGTACTTC. Amino acids: CASSETPPPAYEQYF.

This chain links TRBV27 with TRBJ1-1; D is perhaps TRBD1 (5 bases). V lost 3 bases and J lost 6, with 8 bases in between. Germline V CDR1 and CDR2: MNHEY, SMNVEV (reference sequence). This CDR3 is built from 12 residues. CDR3 DNA: TGTGCCAGCAGTTTTTTAGGGGCTGAAGCTTTCTTT. Its translation is CASSFLGAEAFF.

V usage is TRBV10-3 and J usage is TRBJ2-7, with TRBD1 identical over 8 bases. CDR1 ENHRY and CDR2 SYGVKD come from the germline V gene. The J segment lost 1 base and the V segment lost 6 bases, leaving 5 bases of the junction unmatched. The CDR3 has 14 amino acids. The CDR3: CAIRPGTGSYEQYF. In nucleotides, the CDR3 is TGTGCCATCAGACCCGGGACAGGATCCTACGAGCAGTACTTC.

CDR3: CASSSGGERETQYF. Written as DNA, the CDR3 is TGTGCCAGCTCCAGCGGAGGGGAGAGGGAGACCCAGTACTTC. This chain links TRBV4-2 with TRBJ2-5; D is possibly TRBD2 (6 bases). Germline CDR1 LGHNA, CDR2 YNFKEQ. V was pared by 8 bases and J by 5 bases, with 18 bases between. This CDR3 spans 14 amino acids.

The V call is TRBV18, the J call TRBJ2-7; 8 bases are shared with TRBD2. The germline V gene has CDR1 KGHSH and CDR2 LQKENI. The CDR3 loop spans 15 amino acids. The V segment lost 0 bases and the J segment 4 bases; nucleotides outside the gene matches: 5. In DNA, the CDR3 is TGTGCCAGCTCACCACCCAGCGGGAGTGTATACGAGCAGTACTTC. Protein: CASSPPSGSVYEQYF. The variable domain in full, completed from reference TRBV18 and TRBJ2-7, reads NAGVMQNPRHLVRRRGQEARLRCSPMKGHSHVYWYRQLPEEGLKFMVYLQKENIIDESGMPKERFSAEFPKEGPSILRIQQVVRGDSAAYFCASSPPSGSVYEQYFGPGTRLTVT.

V usage is TRBV11-3 and J usage is TRBJ2-3; D may be TRBD2 (7 bases). Trimming stripped 5 bases from V and 2 bases from J, with 14 bases between. The germline V gene has CDR1 SGHNT and CDR2 YENEEA. The CDR3 runs 15 residues. The CDR3 DNA reads as TGTGCCAGCAGCCCTTCGGGGGGCGTCACAGATACGCAGTATTTT. This sequence encodes CASSPSGGVTDTQYF.

This chain links TRBV7-9 with TRBJ2-7; the D is unclear. Germline V CDR1 and CDR2: SEHNR, FQNEAQ (reference sequence). V lost 8 bases and J 5 bases, leaving 7 bases between the germline ends. The CDR3 totals 10 residues. DNA of the CDR3: TGTGCCAGCGGGCGGAACGAGCAGTACTTC. It encodes CASGRNEQYF.

The chain is built from TRBV5-1 and TRBJ2-7, with 7 bases that match TRBD2. Trimming removed 5 bases from V and 6 bases from J; junction bases left unmatched: 5. The CDR3 is 12 amino acids. CDR1 and CDR2 (germline): SGHRS, YFSETQ. The CDR3 here is CASRGDYCEQYF. CDR3 sequence (DNA): TGCGCCAGCAGGGGGGACTACTGCGAGCAGTACTTC. Complete variable domain (other parts from reference TRBV5-1 and TRBJ2-7): KAGVTQTPRYLIKTRGQQVTLSCSPISGHRSVSWYQQTPGQGLQFLFEYFSETQRNKGNFPGRFSGRQFSNSRSEMNVSTLELGDSALYLCASRGDYCEQYFGPGTRLTVT.

The gene calls are TRBV7-2 and TRBJ2-1, with 10 bases aligning to TRBD1. This CDR3 region has 14 residues. The V gene's germline CDR1 is SGHTA and CDR2 FQGNSA. The V and J ends lost 5 bases and 3 bases, in that order; junction bases with no gene match: 1. The chain's CDR3 is CASSRTGGYNEQFF. The CDR3 nucleotides are TGTGCCAGCAGCAGGACAGGGGGCTACAATGAGCAGTTCTTC.

This chain joins TRBV5-1 and TRBJ2-3, with 13 bases matching TRBD2. V dropped 5 bases and J dropped 3; count of bases not matched to a gene: 6. The CDR3 sequence is 16 residues long. Germline CDR1 and CDR2: SGHRS and YFSETQ. Written as DNA, the CDR3 is TGCGCCAGCAGGAAAGGACTAGCGGGAGTGACAGATACGCAGTATTTT. The encoded protein is CASRKGLAGVTDTQYF.

The chain combines TRBV6-4 with TRBJ1-2; D gene unclear. The CDR3 has 10 amino acids. Trimming pared 9 bases from V and 7 bases from J, leaving 9 bases between. CDR1 and CDR2 (germline): MRHNA, SNTAGT. CDR3 sequence reads: CARPRRGYTF. CDR3 nucleotide sequence: TGTGCCAGGCCTAGACGTGGCTACACCTTC.

This chain connects TRBV2 to TRBJ2-1; 14 bases fit TRBD2. CDR3 length: 19 amino acids. The germline V gene has CDR1 SNHLY and CDR2 FYNNEI. V shed 5 bases, J shed 7 bases, and the junction held 16 bases outside the gene matches. The CDR3: CASSFPGTSGSEYRNEQFF. CDR3 in DNA: TGTGCCAGCAGTTTCCCCGGGACTAGCGGGAGTGAGTACAGAAATGAGCAGTTCTTC.

The J gene is TRBJ1-2, the V gene TRBV20-1, with D unresolved. V shed 3 bases and J shed 3 bases, with 5 bases lying between them. In germline, CDR1 is DFQATT, CDR2 SNEGSKA (reference sequence). CDR3 length equals 11 residues. CDR3 sequence: CSAREDYGYTF. DNA of the CDR3: TGCAGTGCTAGGGAGGACTATGGCTACACCTTC.

CDR3 nucleotides: TGTGCCAGCAGGCCCACGGGATCCCTCAACTATGGCTACACCTTC. It codes for CASRPTGSLNYGYTF. The rearrangement uses TRBV6-1 and TRBJ1-2; D remains unclear. Germline CDR1 reads MNHNS; CDR2 reads SASEGT. CDR3 length equals 15 residues. Trimming pared 6 bases from V and 2 bases from J, leaving 16 bases between.

V usage is TRBV7-2 and J usage is TRBJ2-1, with 12 bases aligning to TRBD2. CDR1 is SGHTA, CDR2 FQGNSA, per germline. V lost 5 bases and J lost 7; bases outside the gene matches: 6. The CDR3 is 15 residues long. Here the CDR3 reads CASSTTSGSLNEQFF. The CDR3 DNA sequence: TGTGCCAGCAGCACGACTAGCGGGAGTTTAAATGAGCAGTTCTTC.

This chain connects TRBV23-1 to TRBJ2-1, with 10 positions matching TRBD2. TRBV23-1 is reported as an ORF; its role is uncertain. There are 20 residues in the CDR3. V lost 10 bases, J lost 4 bases, and 25 bases stayed unmatched. The CDR3 loop is CAINYQIGWLAGANYNEQFF. The CDR3 DNA sequence: TGCGCCATCAACTACCAAATCGGTTGGCTAGCGGGAGCCAATTACAATGAGCAGTTCTTC.

This clone is a singleton in its sample. The chain is built from TRBV7-9 and TRBJ2-6, with 10 bases lining up with TRBD2. V was pared by 5 bases and J by 0 bases, with 7 bases of the junction left unmatched. This CDR3 spans 18 amino acids. Germline values: CDR1 SEHNR, CDR2 FQNEAQ (reference sequence). In nucleotides, the CDR3 is TGTGCCAGCAGCCCCCGACTAGCGGGTCGCTCTGGGGCCAACGTCCTGACTTTC. It encodes CASSPRLAGRSGANVLTF.

The genes are TRBV7-2 and TRBJ2-3; D unresolved. Looked up from germline, CDR1 is SGHTA and CDR2 is FQGNSA. This CDR3 region has 13 residues. The V end was cut by 5 bases, the J end by 8 bases, with 14 bases between. The CDR3 protein is CASSPPVHGTQYF. The CDR3 DNA is TGTGCCAGCAGCCCTCCCGTACACGGTACGCAGTATTTT.

This CDR3 is CASSDAGGIGEQYF. The CDR3 nucleotides are TGTGCCAGCAGTGATGCGGGAGGGATCGGCGAGCAGTACTTC. V gene TRBV2 combines with J gene TRBJ2-7; 9 bases agree with TRBD2. Losses at the gene ends were 3 bases for V and 6 bases for J; bases not matched to a gene: 6. The CDR3 consists of 14 residues. Germline lookup yields CDR1 SNHLY and CDR2 FYNNEI.

This chain joins TRBV5-5 and TRBJ2-7; D possibly corresponds to TRBD1 (5 bases). Germline V gene data show CDR1 as SGHKS and CDR2 as YYEKEE (reference sequence). CDR3 length: 16 amino acids. Trimming cost V 1 base and J 4 bases, with 18 bases left between them. CDR3 region: CASSLSSGDRGYEQYF. CDR3 coding DNA: TGTGCCAGCAGCTTGTCATCAGGAGACAGAGGATACGAGCAGTACTTC.

In this sample, this clone turned up a few times. This chain connects TRBV10-3 to TRBJ2-2; 8 nucleotides align to TRBD2. CDR1 is ENHRY and CDR2 is SYGVKD in the germline V gene. Trimming cost V 6 bases and J 5 bases; bases outside gene matches: 5. The CDR3 covers 14 residues. The CDR3: CAIRGSGGTGELFF. The CDR3 nucleotides are TGTGCCATCAGGGGCTCGGGAGGGACCGGGGAGCTGTTTTTT.

V usage is TRBV15 and J usage is TRBJ2-5, with 9 nucleotides matching TRBD2. V trimming: 5 bases; J trimming: 4 bases; junction bases outside the gene matches: 11. The CDR3 covers 16 residues. CDR1 and CDR2 from the germline V gene are LNHNV and YYDKDF (reference sequence). Here the CDR3 reads CATSVRPGTSIETQYF. CDR3 coding DNA: TGTGCCACCAGCGTTCGTCCCGGGACTAGCATAGAGACCCAGTACTTC.

The V and J genes are TRBV7-9 and TRBJ2-3; D gene ambiguous. Deletions cut 7 bases from V and 6 bases from J, with 11 bases between. Looked up from germline, CDR1 is SEHNR and CDR2 is FQNEAQ (reference sequence). The length of the CDR3 is 12 residues. The CDR3 reads CASKSELDTQYF. Written as DNA, the CDR3 is TGTGCCAGCAAATCCGAACTGGATACGCAGTATTTT.

V and J are TRBV21-1 and TRBJ2-2. TRBV21-1 is given as a pseudogene. There are 15 residues in the CDR3. This CDR3 reads CASSPRHGDTGELFF. CDR3 in DNA: TGTGCCAGCAGCCCACGACATGGGGACACCGGGGAGCTGTTTTTT.

Only one count was recorded for this clone. The gene calls are TRBV18 and TRBJ2-7; tentative D call: TRBD1 (6 bases). The germline gives CDR1 KGHSH, CDR2 LQKENI. This CDR3 is 13 amino acids long. Trimming pared 5 bases from V and 7 bases from J, leaving 15 bases between. The CDR3 is CASSDRDQGEQYF. DNA for the CDR3: TGTGCCAGCTCAGACCGGGACCAGGGGGAGCAGTACTTC.

By share of the sample, this clone is medium-sized. CDR3 sequence reads: CASSLTWGYEQYF. CDR3 sequence (DNA): TGTGCCAGCAGCTTGACGTGGGGTTACGAGCAGTACTTC. This sequence joins TRBV7-9 and TRBJ2-7; no firm D call. The CDR3 contains 13 residues. V gave up 3 bases and J gave up 4 bases, with 10 bases separating them. Germline-derived CDR1 and CDR2 are SEHNR and FQNEAQ (reference sequence).

In DNA, the CDR3 is TGTGCCAGCAGCCCTTCCGGGCAGGGGAACTATGGCTACACCTTC. Encoded protein: CASSPSGQGNYGYTF. The chain carries TRBV7-9 and TRBJ1-2; a possible D gene is TRBD1 (6 bases). This CDR3 spans 15 amino acids. V lost 5 bases and J lost 2, with 15 bases in between. The germline V gene encodes CDR1 SEHNR and CDR2 FQNEAQ (reference sequence).

The chain is built from TRBV7-3 and TRBJ2-3; TRBD2 might be the D (5 bases). The CDR3 is 16 residues long. V was pared by 0 bases and J by 1 base, with 11 bases between. CDR1 is SGHTA and CDR2 is FQGTGA in the germline V gene. CDR3 sequence: CASSLTNMEGTDTQYF. CDR3 coding DNA: TGTGCCAGCAGCTTAACCAACATGGAGGGCACAGATACGCAGTATTTT.